This TCR beta chain was obtained from a study of blood T cell repertoires in COVID-19. Across the study: Both acute and convalescent COVID-19 samples were obtained from the United States, Italy and Spain. PBMCs, B-cell-depleted T cells, or T cells provided the cDNA or gDNA that made up the material.

Original analysis: For nucleated cells, counts were estimated from reference gene primer amplification. TCRdb's table, derived via immunoSEQ multiplex PCR, lists solely in-frame clones and lacks some. Clonal size and the V and J genes are those of that table, whereas D and trimming came from the DNA. This sample yields about 54,000 clones, of which roughly 88% are seen a single time; around 3.2% belongs to the top ten. Trimming took off 0 bases at V and 6 bases at J, with 15 bases between the two ends. The length of the CDR3 is 15 residues. Looked up from germline, CDR1 is SGHVS and CDR2 is FQNEAQ. The sequenced sample consisted of peripheral blood. The receptor's source is a human donor in a cohort sampled during active COVID-19. The V gene is TRBV7-8, the J gene TRBJ2-7, with D perhaps TRBD1 (7 bases). The DNA of the CDR3 is TGTGCCAGCAGCTTAGCGACAGGGAGGAGATCCGAGCAGTACTTC. Translating gives CASSLATGRRSEQYF.